What follows are 8 T cell receptor beta chains derived from one specimen sequenced in a study of cytomegalovirus exposure and HLA in healthy donors. PCR primers comprised 60 Vbeta and 13 Jbeta primers. Method: immunoSEQ multiplex PCR; TCRdb's copy keeps in-frame clones and lacks some. The sample carries about 160,000 clones, just under 80% recorded once. The sequencing sample was made of PBMCs. Every receptor here comes from a young man in good health and CMV-seropositive.

This clone has a single count. The V and J genes are TRBV4-1 and TRBJ2-2; D remains unclear. Germline CDR1 reads MGHRA; CDR2 reads YSYEKL. The CDR3 runs to 12 residues. The V gene lost 5 bases and the J gene lost 8 bases, with 9 bases spanning the gap. In nucleotides, the CDR3 is TGCGCCAGCAGCTCCACAAGAGGGGAGCTGTTTTTT. Its translation is CASSSTRGELFF.

This rearrangement joins TRBV6-1 to TRBJ2-6, with D maybe TRBD1 (6 bases). The CDR3 consists of 16 residues. V lost 4 bases, J lost 1 base, and 11 bases lay in between. Per germline, CDR1 MNHNS and CDR2 SASEGT. In nucleotides, the CDR3 is TGTGCCAGCAGTGGGAGCCAGGGGTCTGGGGCCAACGTCCTGACTTTC. Protein: CASSGSQGSGANVLTF.

The chain's CDR3 is CASSNTGQGNQPQHF. The CDR3 DNA reads TGTGCCAGTAGCAACACGGGACAGGGTAATCAGCCCCAGCATTTT. This chain joins TRBV19 and TRBJ1-5, with TRBD1 identical over 9 bases. CDR3 size: 15 residues. Losses at the gene ends were 6 bases for V and 4 bases for J; bases not matched to a gene: 7. Germline lookup yields CDR1 LNHDA and CDR2 SQIVND (reference sequence). Looking up the rest from reference TRBV19 and TRBJ1-5 gives the full variable domain: DGGITQSPKYLFRKEGQNVTLSCEQNLNHDAMYWYRQDPGQGLRLIYYSQIVNDFQKGDIAEGYSVSREKKESFPLTVTSAQKNPTAFYLCASSNTGQGNQPQHFGDGTRLSIL.

As regards this clone: This CDR3 is missing its conserved last phenylalanine or tryptophan, likely due to a read error. This chain uses TRBV6-1 with TRBJ1-6; D unresolved. Trimming took off 5 bases at V and 0 bases at J, with 8 bases between the two ends. The CDR3 covers 15 residues. CDR1 is MNHNS and CDR2 is SASEGT in the germline V gene. The CDR3 protein is CASSPKDSYNSPLHL. CDR3 sequence (DNA): TGTGCCAGCAGTCCTAAAGACTCCTATAATTCACCCCTCCACCTT.

The gene calls are TRBV7-2 and TRBJ2-2, with unresolved D. The V gene's germline CDR1 is SGHTA and CDR2 FQGNSA. CDR3 length equals 13 residues. Trimming took 2 bases from V and 5 from J, leaving 6 bases between them. The CDR3 DNA sequence: TGTGCCAGCAGCTTATCTGTAACCGGGGAGCTGTTTTTT. This gives the protein CASSLSVTGELFF.

The chain employs TRBV2 and TRBJ2-7; D possibly corresponds to TRBD2 (6 bases). The germline V gene encodes CDR1 SNHLY and CDR2 FYNNEI. V gave up 6 bases and J gave up 6 bases, with 18 bases separating them. This CDR3 is built from 14 residues. DNA for the CDR3: TGTGCCAGCAGCGGGAGCGCAGGGCGAGGCGAGCAGTACTTC. Its protein product is CASSGSAGRGEQYF.

The genes are TRBV2 and TRBJ1-5; 7 bases fit TRBD1. This CDR3 has 14 residues. The junction had 5 bases not matched to a gene; V was cut back by 7 bases and J by 2 bases. Germline assignment: CDR1 SNHLY and CDR2 FYNNEI. Written as DNA, the CDR3 is TGTGCCAGCAATCGACAGGGTGGCAATCAGCCCCAGCATTTT. Encoded protein: CASNRQGGNQPQHF.

The V gene is TRBV27, the J gene TRBJ2-7, with 11 bases lining up with TRBD1. CDR1 MNHEY and CDR2 SMNVEV come from the germline V gene (reference sequence). Unmatched junction bases numbered 12, after V lost 4 bases and J lost 4 bases. The CDR3 runs 17 residues. DNA of the CDR3: TGTGCCAGCAGTTCTCGAGCCGGGACAGGGGGTTTATACGAGCAGTACTTC. Translation gives CASSSRAGTGGLYEQYF.